These T cell receptor beta chains were read from a single sample in a study of blood T cell repertoires in COVID-19. Libraries were prepared by immunoSEQ multiplex PCR; TCRdb keeps only in-frame clonotypes and omits some of them. The table lists about 180,000 clones, over 75% of them singletons, with roughly 9% in the top ten. The sequenced sample was PBMCs or T cells enriched from blood (not recorded which). These TCRs come from a woman aged 18 to 35 who had recovered from COVID-19. The CDR3 runs from the conserved cysteine through the conserved F or W. A D gene is named only where the DNA matches it firmly. Clone size is stated in some rows and not others, as once, few, many or a class when expanded.

D gene	V gene	clone size	J gene	CDR3 DNA	CDR3 protein
TRBD2	TRBV2	NA	TRBJ2-5	TGTGCCAGCAGTGATCCCGGGAGGGCCGGGGAGACCCAGTACTTC	CASSDPGRAGETQYF
NA	TRBV10-3	once	TRBJ1-1	TGTGCCATCAGTGGGTCGGTCAGGGGTCCGAACACTGAAGCTTTCTTT	CAISGSVRGPNTEAFF
NA	TRBV15	NA	TRBJ1-1	TGTGCCACCAGCAGAGTACAGGGACGGATTATGGAAGCTTTCTTT	CATSRVQGRIMEAFF
NA	TRBV7-9	NA	TRBJ2-3	TGTGCCAGCAGCTTAGTTGAGCGGCTCATCACAGATACGCAGTATTTT	CASSLVERLITDTQYF
TRBD2	TRBV19	once	TRBJ2-1	TGTGCCAGTAGTATGGGACTAGCGGGCTCCTACAATGAGCAGTTCTTC	CASSMGLAGSYNEQFF
TRBD2	TRBV14	NA	TRBJ2-2	TGTGCCAGCAGCCTCCCAGAGGTAGCGGGGGGGCCGAGCACCGGGGAGCTGTTTTTT	CASSLPEVAGGPSTGELFF
NA	TRBV18	NA	TRBJ1-1	TGTGCCAGCTCACCACGGAGGGAGGAGACTGAAGCTTTCTTT	CASSPRREETEAFF
TRBD1	TRBV2	NA	TRBJ1-4	TGTGCCAGCACCGACCGGGGGACAGGGATGGCAAAACTGTTTTTT	CASTDRGTGMAKLFF
NA	TRBV10-3	NA	TRBJ1-1	TGTGCTTATGCCGCGGACAGCTTAAACACTGAAGCTTTCTTT	CAYAADSLNTEAFF
NA	TRBV6-2/TRBV6-3	NA	TRBJ1-6	TGTGCCAGCAGTAGGCAGGGGCATTCACCCCTCCACTTT	CASSRQGHSPLHF
NA	TRBV24-1	NA	TRBJ2-1	TGTGCCACCAGTGATTCCGACAGTGTGGCCTACAATGAGCAGTTCTTC	CATSDSDSVAYNEQFF
NA	TRBV7-8	NA	TRBJ2-7	TGCGCCAGCAGCTTACCGACAAGGGGCCACGAGCAGTACTTC	CASSLPTRGHEQYF
NA	TRBV19	NA	TRBJ2-7	TGTGCCAGTAGTATTTCAACCTACTACGAGCAGTACTTC	CASSISTYYEQYF
NA	TRBV5-4	NA	TRBJ2-5	TGTGCCAGCAGCCCCGAAGGGGAAGCCCTTGGGACCCAGTACTTC	CASSPEGEALGTQYF
NA	TRBV12-3/TRBV12-4	NA	TRBJ1-1	TGTGCCAGCAGTCTTTCAGAGAACACTGAAGCTTTCTTT	CASSLSENTEAFF
TRBD1	TRBV18	NA	TRBJ2-1	TGTGCCAGCTCACCGGGACAGGCAAACAATGAGCAGTTCTTC	CASSPGQANNEQFF
NA	TRBV5-4	NA	TRBJ2-3	TGTGCCAGCAGCCGGAGGACGGATCCTAGCACAGATACGCAGTATTTT	CASSRRTDPSTDTQYF
NA	TRBV4-3	NA	TRBJ1-1	TGCGCCAGCAGCCAATCGACAGGTAGTGTCACTGAAGCTTTCTTT	CASSQSTGSVTEAFF
TRBD2	TRBV27	NA	TRBJ2-7	TGTGCCAGCAGACGGACTAGCGACACCTACGAGCAGTACTTC	CASRRTSDTYEQYF
TRBD1	TRBV19	NA	TRBJ1-2	TGTGCCATCTTGGACAGGCTTAACTATGGCTACACCTTC	CAILDRLNYGYTF
TRBD1	TRBV6-1	NA	TRBJ2-7	TGTGCCAGCAGTGAACAGAGCCGGACAGGCCTTTGGGGGGAGCAGTACTTC	CASSEQSRTGLWGEQYF
TRBD1	TRBV10-1	NA	TRBJ1-1	TGCGCCAGCAGCGGGGACAGGGCCCTCATGAACACTGAAGCTTTCTTT	CASSGDRALMNTEAFF
NA	TRBV19	NA	TRBJ1-5	TGTGCCAGTAGTACTAGCGGTTATAGCAATCAGCCCCAGCATTTT	CASSTSGYSNQPQHF
NA	TRBV28	once	TRBJ2-1	TGCGCCACGGGGTCTCCATACAATGAGCAGTTCTTC	CATGSPYNEQFF